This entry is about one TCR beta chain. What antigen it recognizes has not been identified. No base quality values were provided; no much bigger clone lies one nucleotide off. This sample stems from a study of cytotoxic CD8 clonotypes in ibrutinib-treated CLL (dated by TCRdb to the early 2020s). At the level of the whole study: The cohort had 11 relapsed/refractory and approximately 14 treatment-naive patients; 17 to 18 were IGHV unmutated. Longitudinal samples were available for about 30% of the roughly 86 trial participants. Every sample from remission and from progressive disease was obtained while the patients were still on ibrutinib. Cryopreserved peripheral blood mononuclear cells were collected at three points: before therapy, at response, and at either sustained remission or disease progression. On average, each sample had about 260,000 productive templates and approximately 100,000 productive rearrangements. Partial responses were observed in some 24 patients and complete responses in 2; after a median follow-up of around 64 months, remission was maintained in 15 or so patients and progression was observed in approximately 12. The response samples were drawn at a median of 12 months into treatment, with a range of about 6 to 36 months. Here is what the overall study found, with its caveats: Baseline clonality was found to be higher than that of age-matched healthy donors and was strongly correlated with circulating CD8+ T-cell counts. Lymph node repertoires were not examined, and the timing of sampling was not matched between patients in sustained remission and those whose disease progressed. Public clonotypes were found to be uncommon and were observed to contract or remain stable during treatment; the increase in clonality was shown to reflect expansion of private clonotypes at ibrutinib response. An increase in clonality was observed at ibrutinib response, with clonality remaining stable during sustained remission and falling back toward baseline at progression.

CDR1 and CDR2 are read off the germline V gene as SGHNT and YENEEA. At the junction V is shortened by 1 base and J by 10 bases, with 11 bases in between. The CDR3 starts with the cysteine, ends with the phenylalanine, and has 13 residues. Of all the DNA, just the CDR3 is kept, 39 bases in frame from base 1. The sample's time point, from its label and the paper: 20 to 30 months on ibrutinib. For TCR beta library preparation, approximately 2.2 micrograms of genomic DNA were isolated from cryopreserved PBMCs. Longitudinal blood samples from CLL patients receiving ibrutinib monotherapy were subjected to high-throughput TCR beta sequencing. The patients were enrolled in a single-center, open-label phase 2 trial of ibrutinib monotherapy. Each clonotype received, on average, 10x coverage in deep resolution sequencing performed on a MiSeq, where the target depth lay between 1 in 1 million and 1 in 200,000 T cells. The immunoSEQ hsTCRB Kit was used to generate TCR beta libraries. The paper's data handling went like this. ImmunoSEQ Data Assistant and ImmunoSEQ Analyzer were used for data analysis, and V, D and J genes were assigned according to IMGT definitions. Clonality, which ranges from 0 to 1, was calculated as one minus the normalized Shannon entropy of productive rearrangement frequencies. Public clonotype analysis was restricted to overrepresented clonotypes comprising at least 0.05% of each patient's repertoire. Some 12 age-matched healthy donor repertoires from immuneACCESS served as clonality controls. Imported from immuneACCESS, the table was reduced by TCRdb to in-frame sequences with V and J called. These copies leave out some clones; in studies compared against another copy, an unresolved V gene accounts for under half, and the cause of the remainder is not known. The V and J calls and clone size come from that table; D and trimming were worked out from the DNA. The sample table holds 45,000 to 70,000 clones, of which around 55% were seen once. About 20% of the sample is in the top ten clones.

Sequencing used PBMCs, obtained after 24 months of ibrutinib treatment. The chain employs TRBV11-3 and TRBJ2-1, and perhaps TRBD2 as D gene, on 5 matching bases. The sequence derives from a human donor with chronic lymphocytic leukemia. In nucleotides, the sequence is TGTGCCAGCAGCTTAGTAAGGGAGACGGAGCAGTTCTTC. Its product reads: CASSLVRETEQFF.